This T cell receptor (beta chain) was identified during a study of T cells after yellow fever vaccination. As for the study in general: The SMART-Seq v4 Ultra Low Input method served to prepare the low-cell-number fractions. Study-wide results and limits: Most primary-vaccination clones recurred post-booster (nearly 98% CD4, over 70% CD8). Contamination by abundant bulk-population clonotypes could be present in FACS-sorted repertoires.

This clonotype has only a few counts. Antigen: not known. The authors made TCR cDNA by 5'RACE template switching, adding a universal primer site and UMIs. TCRdb re-called the 5' RACE reads through MiXCR, storing one row per CDR3 protein. Among fewer than 500,000 distinct CDR3 sequences listed, around 19% were seen once. CDR1 and CDR2 from the germline V gene are SGDLS and YYNGEE. Deletions cut 0 bases from V and 2 bases from J, with 14 bases between. The CDR3 consists of 16 residues. The V call is TRBV9, the J call TRBJ1-2; the D is unclear. This material consisted of PBMCs, taken before the yellow fever booster vaccination. The sequence came from a man between 18 and 35 years old who received the YFV17D yellow fever vaccine. CDR3 in DNA: TGTGCCAGCAGCGTAGGTGGTACAGAGATGAACTATGGCTACACCTTC. It codes for CASSVGGTEMNYGYTF.